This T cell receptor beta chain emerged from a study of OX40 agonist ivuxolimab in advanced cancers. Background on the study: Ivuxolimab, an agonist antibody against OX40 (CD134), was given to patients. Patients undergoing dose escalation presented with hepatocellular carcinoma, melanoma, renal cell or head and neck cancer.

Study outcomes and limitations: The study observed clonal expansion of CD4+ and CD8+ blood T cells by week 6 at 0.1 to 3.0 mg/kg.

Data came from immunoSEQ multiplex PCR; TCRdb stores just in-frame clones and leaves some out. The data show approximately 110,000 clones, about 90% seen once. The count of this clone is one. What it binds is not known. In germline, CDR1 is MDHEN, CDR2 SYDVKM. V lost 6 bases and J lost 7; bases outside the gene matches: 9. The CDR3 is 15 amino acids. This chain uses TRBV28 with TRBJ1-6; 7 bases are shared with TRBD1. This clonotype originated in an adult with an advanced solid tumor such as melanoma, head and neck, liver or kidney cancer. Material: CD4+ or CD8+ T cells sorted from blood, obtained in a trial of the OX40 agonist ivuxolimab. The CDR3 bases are TGTGCCAGCAGCGGCGCTGGGACAGCAAATTCACCCCTCCACTTT. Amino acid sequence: CASSGAGTANSPLHF. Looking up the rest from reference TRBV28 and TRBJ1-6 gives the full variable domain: DVKVTQSSRYLVKRTGEKVFLECVQDMDHENMFWYRQDPGLGLRLIYFSYDVKMKEKGDIPEGYSVSREKKERFSLILESASTNQTSMYLCASSGAGTANSPLHFGNGTRLTVT.